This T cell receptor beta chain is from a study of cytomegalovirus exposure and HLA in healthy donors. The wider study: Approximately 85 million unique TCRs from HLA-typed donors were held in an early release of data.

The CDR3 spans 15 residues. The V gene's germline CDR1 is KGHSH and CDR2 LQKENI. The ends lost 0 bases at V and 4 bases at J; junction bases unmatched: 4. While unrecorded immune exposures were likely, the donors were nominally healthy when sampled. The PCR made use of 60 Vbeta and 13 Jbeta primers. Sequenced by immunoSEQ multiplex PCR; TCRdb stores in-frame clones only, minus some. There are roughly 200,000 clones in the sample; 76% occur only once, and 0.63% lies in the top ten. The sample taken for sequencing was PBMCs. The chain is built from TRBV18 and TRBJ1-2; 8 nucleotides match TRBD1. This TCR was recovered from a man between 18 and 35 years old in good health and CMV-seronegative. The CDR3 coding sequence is TGTGCCAGCTCACCACCTAGAGACAGGGGCTATGGCTACACCTTC. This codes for CASSPPRDRGYGYTF.